Shown below are 15 T cell receptor beta chains from a single sample sequenced in a study of T cell changes during pregnancy in multiple sclerosis. The table came from immunoSEQ multiplex PCR; TCRdb's copy has only in-frame clones and leaves some out. The sample gives roughly 34,000 clones, about 88% of which show up once; approximately 0.43% is in the top ten. Source: CD4+ T cells from peripheral blood mononuclear cells, taken in the second trimester of pregnancy. The receptors derive from a female donor in good health, enrolled as a control in a pregnancy study.

The sample holds one count of this clone. The chain is built from TRBV2 and TRBJ2-2, with 9 bases identical to TRBD1. Germline V gene lookup returns CDR1 SNHLY and CDR2 FYNNEI. The J segment lost 6 bases and the V segment lost 5 bases, leaving 7 bases of the junction unmatched. This CDR3 region has 15 residues. The CDR3 spells CASSRGTGSPGELFF. CDR3 nucleotides: TGTGCCAGCAGTCGGGGGACAGGGAGTCCCGGGGAGCTGTTTTTT. Based on the CDR3 plus reference TRBV2 and TRBJ2-2, the full variable domain is EPEVTQTPSHQVTQMGQEVILRCVPISNHLYFYWYRQILGQKVEFLVSFYNNEISEKSEIFDDQFSVERPDGSNFTLKIRSTKLEDSAMYFCASSRGTGSPGELFFGEGSRLTVL.

The CDR3 loop reads CASSPGHLNEQFF. CDR3 nucleotides: TGTGCCAGCAGCCCAGGACACCTCAATGAGCAGTTCTTC. This chain joins TRBV7-2 and TRBJ2-1, with D tentatively TRBD1 (5 bases). V was pared by 5 bases and J by 6 bases, with 11 bases between. Germline V gene lookup returns CDR1 SGHTA and CDR2 FQGNSA. The CDR3 runs 13 residues.

This rearrangement joins TRBV5-5 to TRBJ2-7, with D possibly TRBD2 on 6 matching bases. Trimming removed 3 bases at V and 2 bases at J, with 18 bases between. Germline V gene lookup returns CDR1 SGHKS and CDR2 YYEKEE (reference sequence). The CDR3 runs to 16 residues. Here the CDR3 reads CASSSTGGGLTYEQYF. In DNA, the CDR3 is TGTGCCAGCAGCTCCACGGGTGGAGGGCTGACCTACGAGCAGTACTTC.

V is TRBV2 and J is TRBJ2-1; 9 bases agree with TRBD1. The V gene's germline CDR1 is SNHLY and CDR2 FYNNEI. Trimming took 6 bases from V and 8 from J; bases not matched to a gene: 11. The CDR3 loop spans 15 amino acids. The CDR3 protein is CASSTAGTGWDEQFF. For the CDR3, the DNA is TGTGCCAGCAGCACTGCCGGGACAGGGTGGGATGAGCAGTTCTTC. The full variable domain, completed using reference TRBV2 and TRBJ2-1, is EPEVTQTPSHQVTQMGQEVILRCVPISNHLYFYWYRQILGQKVEFLVSFYNNEISEKSEIFDDQFSVERPDGSNFTLKIRSTKLEDSAMYFCASSTAGTGWDEQFFGPGTRLTVL.

CDR3 coding DNA: TGCGCCAGCAGCCAAGTGGGAAGCGGGGGGGCGGGAGATACGCAGTATTTT. Encoded protein: CASSQVGSGGAGDTQYF. V and J are TRBV4-3 and TRBJ2-3; TRBD2 aligns across 10 bases. CDR1 is LGHNA and CDR2 is YSLEER in the germline V gene. Germline trimming cut 1 base from V and 5 bases from J; bases unmatched to any gene: 9. The CDR3 totals 17 residues.

V is TRBV7-2 and J is TRBJ2-5, with 10 bases identical to TRBD2. Germline V gene lookup returns CDR1 SGHTA and CDR2 FQGNSA. With 2 bases clipped from V and 1 base from J, the junction kept 7 bases outside the gene matches. The CDR3 extends over 17 amino acids. CDR3 DNA: TGTGCCAGCAGCTTACGCTTAGCGGGAGGACCCCAAGAGACCCAGTACTTC. Its protein is CASSLRLAGGPQETQYF.

In DNA, the CDR3 is TGCGCCAGCAGCCAAGATCAGGGGGGCTTCTCCTACGAGCAGTACTTC. Translating gives CASSQDQGGFSYEQYF. J is TRBJ2-7 and V is TRBV4-1, with a possible D match to TRBD1 (7 bases). Germline CDR1 MGHRA, CDR2 YSYEKL. The V gene lost 0 bases and the J gene lost 0 bases, with 12 bases spanning the gap. The CDR3 spans 16 residues.

The gene calls are TRBV7-9 and TRBJ2-1, with 11 bases lining up with TRBD2. The CDR3 is 15 residues long. The V segment lost 8 bases and the J segment 4 bases; nucleotides outside the gene matches: 7. Per the germline V gene, CDR1 is SEHNR and CDR2 is FQNEAQ (reference sequence). In DNA form, the CDR3 reads TGTGCCAGCCGCCCCGCTAGCGGGAGGTACAATGAGCAGTTCTTC. This sequence encodes CASRPASGRYNEQFF.

The genes are TRBV19 and TRBJ2-1; D is unresolved. Germline V gene lookup returns CDR1 LNHDA and CDR2 SQIVND (reference sequence). The length of the CDR3 is 14 residues. Trimming stripped 4 bases from V and 0 bases from J, with 7 bases between. The CDR3 coding sequence is TGTGCCAGTAGTAGCGGTTTCTCCTACAATGAGCAGTTCTTC. Its protein product is CASSSGFSYNEQFF. The full variable domain, completed using reference TRBV19 and TRBJ2-1, is DGGITQSPKYLFRKEGQNVTLSCEQNLNHDAMYWYRQDPGQGLRLIYYSQIVNDFQKGDIAEGYSVSREKKESFPLTVTSAQKNPTAFYLCASSSGFSYNEQFFGPGTRLTVL.

The chain joins TRBV25-1 to TRBJ2-6, with 7 bases lining up with TRBD1. Germline CDR1 reads MGHDK; CDR2 reads SYGVNS. With 6 bases clipped from V and 0 bases from J, the junction kept 8 bases outside the gene matches. The CDR3 spans 17 residues. The CDR3, as DNA: TGTGCCAGCAGCTCCAGGGGGATAAGCTCTGGGGCCAACGTCCTGACTTTC. Protein product: CASSSRGISSGANVLTF.

This clone occurred once. The chain employs TRBV6-1 and TRBJ1-3; D gene unclear. The CDR3 contains 15 residues. From germline, CDR1 is MNHNS and CDR2 SASEGT. The V and J ends lost 6 bases and 0 bases respectively, with 12 bases between them. CDR3 sequence (DNA): TGTGCCAGCAGGGAGGATTTAACCTCTGGAAACACCATATATTTT. It encodes CASREDLTSGNTIYF.

The gene calls are TRBV2 and TRBJ2-3; TRBD2 matches 7 bases. V lost 5 bases to trimming and J lost 3 bases; unmatched junction nucleotides: 5. The CDR3 covers 14 residues. Germline V gives CDR1 SNHLY, CDR2 FYNNEI. In DNA, the CDR3 is TGTGCCAGCAGTCGGCTAGCGGATACAGATACGCAGTATTTT. Amino acids: CASSRLADTDTQYF.

The V gene is TRBV10-2, the J gene TRBJ2-5; 14 bases match TRBD2. Germline V gives CDR1 WSHSY, CDR2 SAAADI. CDR3 size: 15 residues. V shed 6 bases and J 5 bases; nucleotides not matched to a gene: 5. Here the CDR3 DNA reads TGCGCCAGCAGCCGGACTAGCGGGGGGTTGGAGACCCAGTACTTC. Translating gives CASSRTSGGLETQYF.

The chain links TRBV21-1 to TRBJ1-5; the table's D gene call, TRBD1, was not cross checked with the DNA. TRBV21-1 is tagged as a pseudogene. The CDR3 spans 19 residues. The CDR3 region is CASSKGVESLRGSNQPQHF. The CDR3 DNA is TGTGCCAGCAGCAAAGGGGTGGAATCTCTTAGGGGAAGCAATCAGCCCCAGCATTTT.

This chain links TRBV7-2 with TRBJ2-7; D possibly corresponds to TRBD2 (5 bases). Trimming pared 1 base from V and 2 bases from J, leaving 18 bases between. The CDR3 covers 17 residues. Germline loops: CDR1 SGHTA, CDR2 FQGNSA. The CDR3 reads CASSLGASPRTPYEQYF. The CDR3 coding sequence is TGTGCCAGCAGCTTAGGAGCTAGCCCGAGGACCCCCTACGAGCAGTACTTC.